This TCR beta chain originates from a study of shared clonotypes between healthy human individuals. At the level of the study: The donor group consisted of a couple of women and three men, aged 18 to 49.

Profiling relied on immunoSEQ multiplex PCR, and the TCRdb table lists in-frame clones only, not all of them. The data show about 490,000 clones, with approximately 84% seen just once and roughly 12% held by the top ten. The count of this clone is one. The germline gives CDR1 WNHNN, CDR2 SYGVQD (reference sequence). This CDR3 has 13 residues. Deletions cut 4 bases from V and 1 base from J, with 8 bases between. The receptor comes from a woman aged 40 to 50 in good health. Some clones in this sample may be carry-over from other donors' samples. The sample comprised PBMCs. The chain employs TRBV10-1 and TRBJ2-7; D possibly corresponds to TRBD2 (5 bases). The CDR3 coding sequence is TGCGCCAGCAGTGCATCGGGATCCTACGAGCAGTACTTC. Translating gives CASSASGSYEQYF.